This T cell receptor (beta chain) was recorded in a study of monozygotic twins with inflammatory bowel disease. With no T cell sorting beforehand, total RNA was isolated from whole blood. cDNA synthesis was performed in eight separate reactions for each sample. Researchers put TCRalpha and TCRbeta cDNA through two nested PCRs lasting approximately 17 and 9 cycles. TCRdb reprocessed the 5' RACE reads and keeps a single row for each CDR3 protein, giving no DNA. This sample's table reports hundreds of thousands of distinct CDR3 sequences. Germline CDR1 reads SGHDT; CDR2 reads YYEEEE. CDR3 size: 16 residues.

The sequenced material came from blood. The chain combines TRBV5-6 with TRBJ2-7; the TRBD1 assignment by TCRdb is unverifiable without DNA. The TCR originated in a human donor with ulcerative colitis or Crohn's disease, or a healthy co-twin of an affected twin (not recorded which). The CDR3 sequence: CASSLALGVNPYEQYF.